A single T cell receptor (beta chain) is shown here with its context. These data are taken from a study of blood T cell repertoires in COVID-19. V trimming: 5 bases; J trimming: 8 bases; junction bases outside the gene matches: 9. The CDR3 loop spans 16 amino acids. CDR1 PRHDT and CDR2 FYEKMQ come from the germline V gene (reference sequence). Contact with a PCR-confirmed or clinician-diagnosed COVID-19 case occurred within 2 weeks of entry. Produced via immunoSEQ multiplex PCR; TCRdb's table is partial and in-frame only. The repertoire includes more than 150,000 clones, more than 75% of them detected once, and around 14% sits in the top ten.

The receptor was derived from a man aged 60 to 69 who had been exposed to COVID-19. The chain links TRBV13 to TRBJ2-1; TRBD2 aligns across 13 bases. Sequenced input: PBMCs or T cells enriched from blood (not recorded which). The CDR3 sequence is CASSGQLAGGRHEQFF. In DNA, the CDR3 is TGTGCCAGCAGCGGACAACTAGCGGGAGGGCGCCATGAGCAGTTCTTC.